The 18 T cell receptor beta chains below come from one sample, sequenced in a study of T cells in Graves' hyperthyroidism and ophthalmopathy. There were TCR beta CDR3 regions amplified from RNA transcripts. The primer set for the first-round RT-PCR of the TCR CDR3 was HTBI. TCRdb reprocessed the multiplex PCR reads via MiXCR and lists one record per CDR3 protein. The table has hundreds of thousands of distinct CDR3 sequences, about 20% seen once; the top ten hold approximately 4%. Sequenced material: blood. These receptors came from a woman between 18 and 29 years old with Graves' hyperthyroidism.

The gene calls are TRBV20-1 and TRBJ1-1, with D possibly being TRBD1 (5 bases). CDR3 length: 13 amino acids. The germline V gene encodes CDR1 DFQATT and CDR2 SNEGSKA (reference sequence). V lost 4 bases to trimming and J lost 5 bases, with 14 bases between them. CDR3 in DNA: TGCAGTGCTACCTGGGACCCTCGGACTGAAGCTTTCTTT. Translating it yields CSATWDPRTEAFF.

In this sample, this clonotype turned up many times. The CDR3: CASGPPTEAFF. The CDR3 nucleotides are TGTGCCAGCGGGCCCCCCACTGAAGCTTTCTTT. The rearrangement links TRBV12-3 or TRBV12-4 to TRBJ1-1; D remains unclear. The germline V and J ends were trimmed by 8 bases and 4 bases, with 8 bases remaining between them. The CDR3 runs to 11 residues.

This clonotype was seen many times. The chain couples TRBV12-3 or TRBV12-4 to TRBJ2-2; 12 bases line up with TRBD1. V lost 8 bases and J lost 5; bases outside the gene matches: 6. This CDR3 spans 15 amino acids. CDR3 DNA: TGTGCCAGCGGGGACAGGGGGCGCTTGACCGGGGAGCTGTTTTTT. Protein product: CASGDRGRLTGELFF.

This clonotype was recorded at least ten times. This chain joins TRBV2 and TRBJ2-2; 7 nucleotides match TRBD1. The CDR3 runs 15 residues. J was trimmed by 5 bases and V by 4 bases; bases with no gene match: 7. The germline gives CDR1 SNHLY, CDR2 FYNNEI. The CDR3 region is CASSGNRGGTGELFF. The CDR3, as DNA: TGTGCCAGCAGTGGAAACAGGGGTGGGACCGGGGAGCTGTTTTTT.

This clonotype was detected many times. This rearrangement joins TRBV6-2 or TRBV6-3 to TRBJ2-7; tentative D call: TRBD2 (6 bases). This CDR3 is 13 amino acids long. V gave up 5 bases and J gave up 2 bases, with 10 bases separating them. Germline CDR1 reads MNHEY; CDR2 reads SVGEGT. The CDR3 here is CASSRPGAYEQYF. Written as DNA, the CDR3 is TGTGCCAGCAGTCGGCCGGGGGCCTACGAGCAGTACTTC.

The genes are TRBV25-1 and TRBJ2-5, with D perhaps TRBD1 (6 bases). Germline V gene lookup returns CDR1 MGHDK and CDR2 SYGVNS. The CDR3 covers 15 residues. Trimming took off 2 bases at V and 0 bases at J, with 10 bases between the two ends. CDR3 coding DNA: TGTGCCAGCAGTGAAAGGCAGGGGCACCAAGAGACCCAGTACTTC. Translated, it gives CASSERQGHQETQYF.

This clonotype has a count of ten or more. V usage is TRBV6-5 and J usage is TRBJ1-5; D not resolved. With 2 bases removed from V and 4 bases from J, the gap between germline ends came to 12 bases. The germline CDR1 and CDR2 sequences are MNHEY and SVGAGI. The CDR3 is 15 amino acids. This CDR3 reads CASSYRLVANQPQHF. The CDR3 DNA follows: TGTGCCAGCAGTTACCGGCTGGTAGCTAATCAGCCCCAGCATTTT.

In its sample, this clonotype was seen many times. The rearrangement links TRBV4-2 to TRBJ1-1; no reliable D call. V shed 1 base and J shed 3 bases, with 18 bases lying between them. The CDR3 loop spans 17 amino acids. CDR1 and CDR2 from the germline V gene are LGHNA and YNFKEQ. This chain's CDR3 is CASSQGASPGKDTEAFF. In DNA, the CDR3 is TGTGCCAGCAGCCAAGGGGCCTCACCTGGGAAGGACACTGAAGCTTTCTTT.

The sample holds many counts of this clonotype. The chain combines TRBV10-2 with TRBJ1-5, with D unresolved. Per germline, CDR1 WSHSY and CDR2 SAAADI. CDR3 length: 12 amino acids. The V end was cut by 3 bases, the J end by 9 bases, with 9 bases between. This CDR3 reads CASSDPERPQHF. The CDR3 DNA is TGCGCCAGCAGTGATCCCGAGAGGCCCCAGCATTTT.

This clonotype was counted a few times. The rearrangement links TRBV7-3 to TRBJ1-1; D call uncertain. The CDR3 contains 13 residues. Trimming shortened V by 4 bases and J by 8 bases, and 14 bases separated the two germline ends. CDR1 is SGHTA and CDR2 is FQGTGA in the germline V gene. CDR3: CASSSTAQTEAFF. Written as DNA, the CDR3 is TGTGCCAGCAGCTCAACAGCTCAGACAGAAGCTTTCTTT.

Details on this clonotype: A much bigger clone sits one base away, suggesting this may be a read error. The chain couples TRBV6-1 to TRBJ2-7; 9 nucleotides agree with TRBD1. Germline loops: CDR1 MNHNS, CDR2 SASEGT. CDR3 length equals 13 residues. The CDR3 region has the DNA TGTACCAGCAGTGCCCAGGACAGGGGCGAGCAGTACTTC. Amino acids: CTSSAQDRGEQYF.

This clonotype was counted many times. The chain links TRBV6-1 to TRBJ2-3, with D tentatively TRBD2 (5 bases). V was clipped by 3 bases and J by 0 bases, with 7 bases between them. Germline V gene data show CDR1 as MNHNS and CDR2 as SASEGT. This CDR3 spans 14 amino acids. As DNA, the CDR3 is TGTGCCAGCAGTGAGCTAGCCAGCACAGATACGCAGTATTTT. Translating it yields CASSELASTDTQYF.

This clonotype was counted many times. The rearrangement uses TRBV29-1 and TRBJ1-2; D remains unclear. V was clipped by 0 bases and J by 8 bases, with 10 bases between them. Germline lookup yields CDR1 SQVTM and CDR2 ANQGSEA. The CDR3 has 12 residues. The CDR3, as DNA: TGCAGCGTTGAAGAAAAGGGTCTCGGCTACACCTTC. This sequence encodes CSVEEKGLGYTF.

This clonotype was counted many times. The CDR3: CASSLDLSGNTIYF. For the CDR3, the DNA is TGTGCCAGCAGCTTGGACCTCTCTGGAAACACCATATATTTT. V and J are TRBV6-2 or TRBV6-3 and TRBJ1-3; no clear D gene. In germline, CDR1 is MNHEY, CDR2 SVGEGT. The CDR3 is 14 amino acids. V dropped 6 bases and J dropped 0 bases, with 9 bases sitting between them.

This clonotype was seen ten or more times. The V and J genes are TRBV2 and TRBJ2-4; TRBD2 matches 7 bases. V was pared by 3 bases and J by 3 bases, with 5 bases of the junction left unmatched. This CDR3 region has 15 residues. Germline V gene lookup returns CDR1 SNHLY and CDR2 FYNNEI. As DNA, the CDR3 is TGTGCCAGCAGTGATTACGTAGCGGGCAAAAACATTCAGTACTTC. It specifies CASSDYVAGKNIQYF. The complete variable domain, with remaining parts taken from reference TRBV2 and TRBJ2-4, reads EPEVTQTPSHQVTQMGQEVILRCVPISNHLYFYWYRQILGQKVEFLVSFYNNEISEKSEIFDDQFSVERPDGSNFTLKIRSTKLEDSAMYFCASSDYVAGKNIQYFGAGTRLSVL.

In its sample, this clonotype was seen many times. The chain is built from TRBV11-2 and TRBJ2-7, with 10 bases fitting TRBD1. Germline V gene sequence: CDR1 SGHAT, CDR2 FQNNGV. Trimming at V came to 5 bases and at J to 4 bases, leaving 8 bases not matched to a gene. The CDR3 sequence is 15 residues long. The CDR3 DNA is TGTGCCAGCAGCCCAAGACAGGGGGCGAGGTACGAGCAGTACTTC. Protein: CASSPRQGARYEQYF.

In this sample, this clonotype turned up many times. The rearrangement uses TRBV6-5 and TRBJ2-5; D gene unclear. The CDR3 is 15 residues long. The V gene lost 0 bases and the J gene lost 1 base, with 9 bases spanning the gap. CDR1 and CDR2 (germline): MNHEY, SVGAGI. The DNA for the CDR3 is TGTGCCAGCAGTTACTCAGGCGGTTTCCAAGAGACCCAGTACTTC. Translating it yields CASSYSGGFQETQYF.

This clonotype has at least ten counts. The chain combines TRBV15 with TRBJ2-2; TRBD2 agrees at 11 bases. CDR1 and CDR2 from the germline V gene are LNHNV and YYDKDF (reference sequence). The CDR3 is 16 amino acids. V trimming: 0 bases; J trimming: 4 bases; junction bases outside the gene matches: 1. Written as DNA, the CDR3 is TGTGCCACCAGCAGAGAACTAGCGGGGGTCACCGGGGAGCTGTTTTTT. Translation gives CATSRELAGVTGELFF.